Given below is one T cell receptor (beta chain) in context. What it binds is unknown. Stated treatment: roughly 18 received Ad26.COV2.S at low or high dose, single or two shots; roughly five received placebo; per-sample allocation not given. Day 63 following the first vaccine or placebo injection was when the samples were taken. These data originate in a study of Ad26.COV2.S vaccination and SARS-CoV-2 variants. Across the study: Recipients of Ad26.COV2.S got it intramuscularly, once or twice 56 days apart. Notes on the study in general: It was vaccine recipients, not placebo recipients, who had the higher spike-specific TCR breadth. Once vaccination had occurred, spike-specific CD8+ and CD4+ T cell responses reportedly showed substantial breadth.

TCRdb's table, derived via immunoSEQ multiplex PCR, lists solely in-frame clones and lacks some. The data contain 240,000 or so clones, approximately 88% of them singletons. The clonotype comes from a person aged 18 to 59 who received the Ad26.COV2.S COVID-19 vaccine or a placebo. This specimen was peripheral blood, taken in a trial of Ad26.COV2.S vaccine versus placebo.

CDR3 loop: CASSPRDGVWETQYF. CDR3 DNA sequence: TGTGCCAGCAGCCCCCGAGACGGGGTTTGGGAGACCCAGTACTTC. The chain joins TRBV3-1 (or the pseudogene TRBV3-2) to TRBJ2-5; the D gene is possibly TRBD2 (5 bases). This CDR3 has 15 amino acids. Trimming removed 4 bases at V and 5 bases at J, with 17 bases between. Germline loops: CDR1 LGHDT, CDR2 YNNKEL (reference sequence).